This T cell receptor (beta chain) comes out of a study of CD8 T cells in Susac syndrome. With random hexamers, reverse transcription was performed on about 0.45 to 1 ug of RNA. A single record per CDR3 protein comes from TCRdb applying MiXCR to the immunoSEQ multiplex PCR reads. The sample gives about 120,000 distinct CDR3 sequences, approximately 94% of which show up once; more than 0.095% is in the top ten. Germline trimming cut 0 bases from V and 9 bases from J; bases unmatched to any gene: 11. Germline V gene lookup returns CDR1 LGHDT and CDR2 YNNKEL (reference sequence). The CDR3 sequence is 16 residues long.

The source material was CD4+ T cells from PBMCs. The chain employs TRBV3-1 and TRBJ2-1, with TRBD2 identical over 7 bases. The sequence derives from a human donor in good health. In DNA form, the CDR3 reads TGTGCCAGCAGCCAAGAATCAGCGGGAACCTACCTTGAGCAGTTCTTC. Protein sequence: CASSQESAGTYLEQFF.